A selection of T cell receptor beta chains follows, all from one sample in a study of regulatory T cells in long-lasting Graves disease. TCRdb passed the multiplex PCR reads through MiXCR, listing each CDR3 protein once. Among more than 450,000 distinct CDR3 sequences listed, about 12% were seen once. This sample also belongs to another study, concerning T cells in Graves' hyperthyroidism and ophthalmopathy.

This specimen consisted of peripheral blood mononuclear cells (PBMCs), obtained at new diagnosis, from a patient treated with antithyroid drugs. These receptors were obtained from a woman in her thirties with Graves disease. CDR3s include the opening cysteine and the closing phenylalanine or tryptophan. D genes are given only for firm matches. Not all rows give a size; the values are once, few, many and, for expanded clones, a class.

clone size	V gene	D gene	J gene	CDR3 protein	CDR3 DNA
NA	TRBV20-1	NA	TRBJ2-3	CSARIGLLSTDTQYF	TGCAGTGCTAGAATCGGACTCCTTAGCACAGATACGCAGTATTTT
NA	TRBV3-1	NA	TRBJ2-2	CASSQSVNTGELFF	TGTGCCAGCAGCCAATCGGTGAACACCGGGGAGCTGTTTTTT
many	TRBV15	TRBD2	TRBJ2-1	CATSRRTSGNNNEQFF	TGTGCCACCAGCAGACGGACTAGCGGGAACAACAATGAGCAGTTCTTC
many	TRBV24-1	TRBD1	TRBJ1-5	CATSRQGRKQPQHF	TGTGCCACAAGTAGACAGGGGCGGAAACAGCCCCAGCATTTT
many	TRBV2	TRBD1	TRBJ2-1	CASRSGTGYNEQFF	TGTGCCAGCAGATCCGGGACAGGATACAATGAGCAGTTCTTC
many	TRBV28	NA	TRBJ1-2	CASSDYHREASYGYTF	TGTGCCAGCAGTGACTATCACAGGGAAGCTAGCTATGGCTACACCTTC
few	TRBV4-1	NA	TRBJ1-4	CASSQGWGAIRKLFF	TGCGCCAGCAGCCAAGGCTGGGGGGCAATCCGAAAACTGTTTTTT
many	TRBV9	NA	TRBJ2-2	CASSVSPGRANTGELFF	TGTGCCAGCAGCGTATCCCCCGGCAGGGCTAACACCGGGGAGCTGTTTTTT
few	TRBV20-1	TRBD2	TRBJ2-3	CSARGRLGGSTDTQYF	TGCAGTGCTAGAGGTCGACTGGGCGGGAGTACAGATACGCAGTATTTT
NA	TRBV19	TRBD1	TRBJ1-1	CASSANRGRDTEAFF	TGTGCCAGTAGTGCTAACAGGGGGCGAGACACTGAAGCTTTCTTT
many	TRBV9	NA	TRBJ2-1	CASSVNPSDEQFF	TGTGCCAGCAGCGTAAATCCGTCCGATGAGCAGTTCTTC
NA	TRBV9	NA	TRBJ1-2	CASTDGGLGYGYTF	TGTGCCAGCACGGACGGGGGGCTTGGCTATGGCTACACCTTC
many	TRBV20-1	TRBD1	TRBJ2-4	CSAGLRGPKNIQYF	TGCAGTGCTGGCCTCAGGGGGCCCAAAAACATTCAGTACTTC
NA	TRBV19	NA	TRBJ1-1	CASKVKGRDTEAFF	TGTGCCAGTAAAGTCAAGGGGCGAGACACTGAAGCTTTCTTT
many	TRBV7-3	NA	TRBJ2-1	CASSLYGGAYNEQFF	TGTGCCAGCAGCTTATATGGCGGAGCCTACAATGAGCAGTTCTTC
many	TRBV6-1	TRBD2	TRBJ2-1	CASSNQLAVYNEQFF	TGTGCCAGCAGTAACCAACTAGCGGTTTACAATGAGCAGTTCTTC
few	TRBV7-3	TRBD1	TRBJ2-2	CASSSALDRTGELFF	TGTGCCAGCAGCTCCGCCCTGGACAGGACCGGGGAGCTGTTTTTT
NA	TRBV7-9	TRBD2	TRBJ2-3	CASSLAGQPTDTQYF	TGTGCCAGCAGCCTAGCGGGACAACCCACAGATACGCAGTATTTT
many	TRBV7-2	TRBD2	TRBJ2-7	CASSTRGLPIEQYF	TGTGCCAGCAGCACACGGGGACTACCTATCGAGCAGTACTTC
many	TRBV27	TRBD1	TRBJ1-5	CASSPRTGTGSQPQHF	TGTGCCAGCAGTCCGCGAACCGGGACAGGGAGTCAGCCCCAGCATTTT
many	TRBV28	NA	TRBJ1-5	CASSFMDTQPQHF	TGTGCCAGCAGTTTCATGGATACTCAGCCCCAGCATTTT
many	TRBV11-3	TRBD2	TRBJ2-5	CASSLVFQGGRETQYF	TGTGCCAGCAGCTTAGTTTTCCAGGGAGGGAGAGAGACCCAGTACTTC
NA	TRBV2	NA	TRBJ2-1	CASSPNAPYNEQFF	TGTGCCAGCAGTCCCAACGCGCCGTACAATGAGCAGTTCTTC
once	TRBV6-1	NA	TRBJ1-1	CASRIGQPSTEAFF	TGTGCCAGCAGAATAGGACAGCCGAGCACTGAAGCTTTCTTT
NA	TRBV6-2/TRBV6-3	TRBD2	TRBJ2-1	CASWRAGGYNEQFF	TGTGCCAGCTGGAGGGCGGGAGGGTACAATGAGCAGTTCTTC
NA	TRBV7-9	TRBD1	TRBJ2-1	CASSLFRQGANEQFF	TGTGCCAGCAGCCTATTTCGGCAGGGGGCGAATGAGCAGTTCTTC
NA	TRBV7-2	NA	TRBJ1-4	CASSLFQEEKLFF	TGTGCCAGCAGCTTATTCCAGGAAGAAAAACTGTTTTTT
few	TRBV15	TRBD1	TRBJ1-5	CATSSAPDRGNQPQHF	TGTGCCACCAGCAGCGCGCCGGACAGGGGCAATCAGCCCCAGCATTTT
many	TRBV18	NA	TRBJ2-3	CASSPASDTQYF	TGTGCCAGCTCACCGGCATCAGATACGCAGTATTTT
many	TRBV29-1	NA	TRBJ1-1	CSVRGEGSAEAFF	TGCAGCGTTAGGGGGGAGGGTTCTGCTGAAGCTTTCTTT
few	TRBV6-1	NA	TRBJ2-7	CASSWRQSYEQYF	TGTGCCAGCAGCTGGAGACAGAGCTACGAGCAGTACTTC
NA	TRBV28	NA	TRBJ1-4	CASRGWATAFNEKLFF	TGTGCCAGCAGGGGATGGGCCACCGCTTTTAATGAAAAACTGTTTTTT
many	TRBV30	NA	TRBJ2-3	CAWSVKGTDTQYF	TGTGCCTGGAGTGTAAAGGGGACAGATACGCAGTATTTT
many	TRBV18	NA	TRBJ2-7	CASSPIIAVTYEQYF	TGTGCCAGCTCACCAATAATAGCGGTGACCTACGAGCAGTACTTC
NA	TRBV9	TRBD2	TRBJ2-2	CASSVAGLAGVGELFF	TGTGCCAGCAGCGTAGCCGGACTAGCGGGAGTCGGGGAGCTGTTTTTT
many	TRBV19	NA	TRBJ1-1	CASSGPFGSENTEAFF	TGTGCCAGTAGTGGTCCGTTCGGTTCCGAGAACACTGAAGCTTTCTTT
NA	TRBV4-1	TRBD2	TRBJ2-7	CASSRSGLAGGEQYF	TGCGCCAGCAGCCGATCGGGACTAGCGGGAGGCGAGCAGTACTTC
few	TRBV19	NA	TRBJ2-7	CASSIDPTTYEQYF	TGTGCCAGTAGCATAGATCCAACGACCTACGAGCAGTACTTC
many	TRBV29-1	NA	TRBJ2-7	CSVGDGGYEQYF	TGCAGCGTTGGGGACGGAGGGTACGAGCAGTACTTC
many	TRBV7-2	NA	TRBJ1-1	CASSSGGNTEAFF	TGTGCCAGCAGTTCGGGAGGGAACACTGAAGCTTTCTTT
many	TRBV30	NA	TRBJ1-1	CAWSPPPRMAEAFF	TGTGCCTGGAGTCCACCCCCTCGGATGGCTGAAGCTTTCTTT
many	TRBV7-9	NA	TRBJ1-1	CASSLLSLTLNTEAFF	TGTGCCAGCAGCTTGCTCTCGCTCACACTGAACACTGAAGCTTTCTTT
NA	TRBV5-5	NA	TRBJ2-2	CASSLIPGELFF	TGTGCCAGCAGCTTAATCCCCGGGGAGCTGTTTTTT
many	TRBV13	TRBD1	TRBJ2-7	CASSSTGGYEQYF	TGTGCCAGCAGCTCGACAGGGGGTTACGAGCAGTACTTC
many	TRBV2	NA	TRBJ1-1	CASSDVGWVRDTEAFF	TGTGCCAGCAGTGATGTAGGGTGGGTTAGGGACACTGAAGCTTTCTTT